The TCR beta chain described here comes from a study of blood T cell repertoires in COVID-19. About the research overall: The cDNA or gDNA used as material had been derived from T cells, B-cell-depleted T cells, or PBMCs.

The CDR3 is 12 amino acids. Looked up from germline, CDR1 is ENHRY and CDR2 is SYGVKD. Trimming took 7 bases from V and 7 from J, leaving 11 bases between them. Here immunoSEQ multiplex PCR was the method, and the copy in TCRdb shows in-frame clones only, minus some. The table records around 220,000 clones, 79% of them present only once. This receptor was obtained from a woman in her thirties or forties with active or convalescent COVID-19. The chain carries TRBV10-3 and TRBJ2-1; D possibly corresponds to TRBD1 (5 bases). The material sequenced was peripheral blood. The CDR3 sequence: CAITPGSNEQFF. As DNA, the CDR3 is TGTGCCATCACTCCAGGGTCAAATGAGCAGTTCTTC.